Listed below are T cell receptor beta chains from one sample, sequenced in a study of PD-1 blockade in mismatch repair-deficient tumors. The assay was immunoSEQ multiplex PCR, and TCRdb's table has in-frame clones only and misses some. Counted here are 30,000 to 40,000 clones, about 85% occurring once; the ten biggest clones make up 3% to 4.5%. Sequencing was performed on peripheral blood, taken approximately 1.5 years after starting pembrolizumab. The receptor set was obtained from an adult with mismatch repair-deficient cancer. CDR3s include the opening cysteine and the closing phenylalanine or tryptophan. A D gene is named only where the DNA matches it firmly. The size entry is marked missing in some rows and otherwise reads once, few, many or a size class.

TRBV5-1,TRBD1,TRBJ2-7,.,15,CASSLEQGAPREQYF,TGCGCCAGCAGCTTGGAACAGGGGGCGCCCCGGGAGCAGTACTTC
TRBV12-5,.,TRBJ2-3,.,15,CASGLETGRTDTQYF,TGTGCTAGTGGTTTGGAGACCGGGAGAACAGATACGCAGTATTTT
TRBV27,TRBD2,TRBJ2-7,.,14,CASSSKTSGYEQYF,TGTGCCAGCAGTTCCAAGACTAGCGGCTACGAGCAGTACTTC
TRBV6-1,.,TRBJ2-5,.,15,CASSFTPRAQETQYF,TGTGCCAGCAGTTTCACACCCAGGGCTCAAGAGACCCAGTACTTC
TRBV5-8,.,TRBJ1-1,.,14,CASRPLSLNTEAFF,TGTGCCAGCCGGCCACTGAGTTTGAACACTGAAGCTTTCTTT
TRBV5-6,TRBD2,TRBJ2-1,.,15,CASSTWTSSYNEQFF,TGTGCCAGCAGCACCTGGACTAGCAGCTACAATGAGCAGTTCTTC
TRBV7-3,TRBD2,TRBJ2-5,.,16,CASSPGLAGAQETQYF,TGTGCCAGCAGCCCGGGACTAGCGGGGGCCCAAGAGACCCAGTACTTC
TRBV7-9,.,TRBJ1-1,.,12,CASIPSTRGAFF,TGTGCCAGCATTCCGTCAACCAGAGGTGCTTTCTTT
TRBV19,.,TRBJ1-4,once,15,CASRTQPSTNEKLFF,TGTGCCAGTAGGACACAGCCCTCAACTAATGAAAAACTGTTTTTT
TRBV5-4,.,TRBJ1-3,.,16,CASSFGGVFNGNTIYF,TGTGCCAGCAGCTTCGGGGGCGTGTTCAATGGAAACACCATATATTTT
TRBV10-3,TRBD1,TRBJ1-1,.,15,CAISEAGQLNTEAFF,TGTGCCATCAGTGAGGCGGGACAGTTAAACACTGAAGCTTTCTTT
TRBV4-1,.,TRBJ2-7,once,14,CASSQSGLTYEQYF,TGCGCCAGCAGCCAATCCGGGCTAACCTACGAGCAGTACTTC
TRBV2,.,TRBJ1-1,few,14,CASRDTVGYTEAFF,TGTGCCAGCAGGGACACGGTTGGGTACACTGAAGCTTTCTTT
TRBV5-4,.,TRBJ2-2,.,14,CASSGDGNTGELFF,TGTGCCAGCAGCGGGGACGGGAACACCGGGGAGCTGTTTTTT
TRBV6-6,.,TRBJ2-5,.,12,CASRTGQETQYF,TGTGCCAGCAGAACAGGTCAAGAGACCCAGTACTTC
TRBV6-1,.,TRBJ2-7,.,11,CASRGAYEQYF,TGTGCCAGCAGAGGGGCGTACGAGCAGTACTTC
TRBV7-8,.,TRBJ2-3,.,12,CASSSLEGTQYF,TGTGCCAGCAGCTCGTTGGAGGGGACGCAGTATTTT
TRBV7-9,.,TRBJ1-3,.,16,CASSLSSRGAGNTIYF,TGTGCCAGCAGCTTATCCTCGCGAGGAGCTGGAAACACCATATATTTT
TRBV7-3,.,TRBJ2-3,.,17,CASSPRGSGSSTDTQYF,TGTGCCAGCAGCCCCCGGGGTAGCGGAAGTAGCACAGATACGCAGTATTTT
TRBV19,.,TRBJ2-4,once,14,CASSIDPGTGTQYF,TGTGCCAGTAGTATAGACCCAGGCACTGGTACTCAGTACTTC
TRBV19,.,TRBJ1-1,.,15,CASSHPGAAVTEAFF,TGTGCCAGTAGCCACCCCGGGGCAGCAGTCACTGAAGCTTTCTTT
TRBV25-1,.,TRBJ1-2,.,14,CASRKSGGFYGYTF,TGTGCCAGCAGGAAATCCGGGGGTTTCTATGGCTACACCTTC
TRBV2,.,TRBJ1-1,.,13,CASNRGTLTEAFF,TGTGCCAGCAACCGCGGGACCCTCACTGAAGCTTTCTTT
TRBV27,.,TRBJ1-2,.,14,CASSFRRTAGGYTF,TGTGCCAGCAGTTTTCGACGGACCGCCGGGGGCTACACCTTC
TRBV25-1,.,TRBJ1-4,few,16,CASTRSQGGVNEKLFF,TGTGCCAGCACCCGAAGTCAGGGTGGAGTTAATGAAAAACTGTTTTTT
TRBV18,TRBD2,TRBJ2-1,.,15,CATPAGGVLYNEQFF,TGTGCCACCCCAGCGGGGGGAGTCCTATACAATGAGCAGTTCTTC
TRBV10-3,.,TRBJ2-1,once,12,CAISDSSNEQFF,TGTGCCATCAGTGACAGCTCAAATGAGCAGTTCTTC
TRBV30,TRBD1,TRBJ1-2,.,13,CAWKQQGALGYTF,TGTGCCTGGAAACAACAGGGGGCCCTTGGCTACACCTTC
TRBV18,TRBD2,TRBJ2-1,.,15,CASSPLAGGPNEQFF,TGTGCCAGCTCACCACTAGCGGGAGGGCCGAATGAGCAGTTCTTC
TRBV7-8,.,TRBJ2-1,.,16,CASSLGGRESFHEQFF,TGTGCCAGCAGCTTAGGGGGTCGGGAATCCTTCCATGAGCAGTTCTTC
TRBV6-6,TRBD1,TRBJ2-7,.,14,CASTPLTGGWEQYF,TGTGCCAGCACTCCTCTTACAGGGGGCTGGGAGCAGTACTTC
TRBV29-1,.,TRBJ1-1,.,12,CSALWGDTEAFF,TGCAGCGCCCTGTGGGGCGACACTGAAGCTTTCTTT
TRBV5-1,TRBD1,TRBJ1-1,.,17,CASSLSLRTGDLTEAFF,TGCGCCAGCAGCTTGTCTCTCCGGACAGGGGATTTGACTGAAGCTTTCTTT
TRBV19,.,TRBJ2-2,few,16,CASSIGAGVNTGELFF,TGTGCCAGTAGTATAGGAGCGGGTGTTAACACCGGGGAGCTGTTTTTT
TRBV11-2,TRBD2,TRBJ2-1,once,14,CASSLARLAGEQFF,TGTGCCAGCAGCTTAGCCCGACTAGCGGGTGAGCAGTTCTTC
TRBV2,.,TRBJ2-3,.,13,CASRMGGVDTQYF,TGTGCCAGCAGGATGGGCGGTGTCGATACGCAGTATTTT
TRBV19,TRBD1,TRBJ1-1,.,16,CASNTDRGGPNTEAFF,TGTGCCAGTAATACGGACAGGGGGGGACCGAACACTGAAGCTTTCTTT
TRBV2,.,TRBJ2-1,.,12,CASVQEGDEQFF,TGTGCCAGCGTACAGGAGGGGGATGAGCAGTTCTTC
TRBV10-3,TRBD1,TRBJ1-5,.,14,CAIKGQGTNQPQHF,TGTGCCATCAAGGGACAGGGGACAAATCAGCCCCAGCATTTT
TRBV30,TRBD2,TRBJ2-1,.,15,CAWSRASGRDNEQFF,TGTGCCTGGAGTCGGGCTAGCGGGAGAGACAATGAGCAGTTCTTC
TRBV2,TRBD1,TRBJ1-2,.,16,CASRATGQGRRYGYTF,TGTGCCAGCAGGGCAACCGGACAGGGTAGACGCTATGGCTACACCTTC
TRBV7-2,.,TRBJ1-2,.,17,CASSLAPGGRQLSGYTF,TGTGCCAGCAGCTTAGCCCCCGGTGGCAGGCAATTGTCTGGCTACACCTTC
TRBV7-9,TRBD1,TRBJ2-7,.,16,CASSFDRGRERNEQYF,TGTGCCAGCAGCTTTGACAGGGGGCGCGAAAGGAACGAGCAGTACTTC
TRBV7-9,.,TRBJ1-2,.,13,CASTLSIRNGYTF,TGTGCCAGCACCCTCTCCATACGAAACGGCTACACCTTC
TRBV5-5,.,TRBJ2-4,.,15,CASSLVQGSEDIQYF,TGTGCCAGCAGCTTGGTTCAGGGATCCGAGGACATTCAGTACTTC
TRBV6-1,.,TRBJ1-2,few,10,CASTGYGYTF,TGTGCCAGCACTGGCTATGGCTACACCTTC
TRBV9,TRBD2,TRBJ2-1,.,15,CASTTGLAEYNEQFF,TGTGCCAGCACCACGGGACTAGCGGAGTACAATGAGCAGTTCTTC
TRBV7-7,TRBD2,TRBJ2-5,.,16,CASSFGTSGSMQTQYF,TGTGCTAGCAGCTTTGGGACTAGCGGGAGTATGCAGACCCAGTACTTC
TRBV5-1,TRBD2,TRBJ2-2,.,15,CASSVSGRNTGELFF,TGCGCCAGCAGCGTTAGCGGGAGGAACACCGGGGAGCTGTTTTTT
TRBV5-6,.,TRBJ2-3,.,17,CASSLWIPRGRTDTQYF,TGTGCCAGCAGCTTATGGATACCCAGGGGAAGAACAGATACGCAGTATTTT
TRBV5-1,TRBD2,TRBJ2-3,once,14,CASQKAGATDTQYF,TGCGCCAGCCAGAAAGCGGGAGCCACAGATACGCAGTATTTT
TRBV11-3,TRBD1,TRBJ1-1,.,12,CASSRRQGATFF,TGTGCCAGCAGCCGTAGACAGGGCGCGACTTTCTTT
TRBV7-3,TRBD2,TRBJ2-5,.,15,CASSLDPGGAETQYF,TGTGCCAGCAGCTTAGATCCGGGAGGGGCGGAGACCCAGTACTTC
TRBV2,TRBD2,TRBJ2-7,few,13,CASSVGGSYEQYF,TGTGCCAGCAGTGTCGGCGGGAGCTACGAGCAGTACTTC
TRBV11-2,.,TRBJ2-7,.,13,CASSLGEGGPQYF,TGTGCCAGCAGCTTAGGTGAGGGGGGGCCGCAGTACTTC
TRBV14,TRBD2,TRBJ2-1,.,24,CASSQFFGTSGRTIEPSSNNEQFF,TGTGCCAGCAGCCAGTTCTTTGGGACTAGCGGGAGGACTATCGAGCCGTCAAGTAACAATGAGCAGTTCTTC
TRBV12-5,TRBD1,TRBJ2-7,.,14,CASAPGTGVYEQYF,TGTGCTAGTGCCCCCGGGACAGGGGTTTACGAGCAGTACTTC